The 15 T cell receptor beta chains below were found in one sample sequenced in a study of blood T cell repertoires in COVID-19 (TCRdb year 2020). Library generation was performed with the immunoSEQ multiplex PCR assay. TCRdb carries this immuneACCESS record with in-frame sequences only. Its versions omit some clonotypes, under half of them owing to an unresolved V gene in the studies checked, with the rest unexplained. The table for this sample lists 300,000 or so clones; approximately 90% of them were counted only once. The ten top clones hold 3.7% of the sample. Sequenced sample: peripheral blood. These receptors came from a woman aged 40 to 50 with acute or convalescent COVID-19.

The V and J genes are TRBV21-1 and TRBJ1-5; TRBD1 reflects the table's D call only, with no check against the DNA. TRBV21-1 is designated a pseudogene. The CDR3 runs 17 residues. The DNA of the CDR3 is TGTGCCAGCAGCAGTGGACGAGAGGACAGGGGAGGTCAGCCCCAGCATTTT. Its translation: CASSSGREDRGGQPQHF.

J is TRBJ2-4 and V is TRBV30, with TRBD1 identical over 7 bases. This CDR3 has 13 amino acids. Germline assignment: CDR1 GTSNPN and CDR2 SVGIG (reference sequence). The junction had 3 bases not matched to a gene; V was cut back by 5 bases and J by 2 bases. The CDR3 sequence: CAWDRATKNIQYF. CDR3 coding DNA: TGTGCCTGGGACAGGGCAACCAAAAACATTCAGTACTTC.

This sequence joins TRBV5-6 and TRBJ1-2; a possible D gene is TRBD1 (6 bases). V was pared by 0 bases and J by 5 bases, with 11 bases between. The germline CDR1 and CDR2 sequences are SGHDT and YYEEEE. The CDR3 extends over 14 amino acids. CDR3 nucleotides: TGTGCCAGCAGCTTGGGACGACAGGTTTATGGCTACACCTTC. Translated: CASSLGRQVYGYTF.

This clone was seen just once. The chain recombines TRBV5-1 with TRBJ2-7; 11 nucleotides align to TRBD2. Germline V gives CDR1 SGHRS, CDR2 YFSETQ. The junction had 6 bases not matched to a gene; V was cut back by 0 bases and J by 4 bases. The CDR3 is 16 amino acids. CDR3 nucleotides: TGCGCCAGCAGCTTGGCTAGCGGGGGGAGTTTATACGAGCAGTACGTC. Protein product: CASSLASGGSLYEQYV.

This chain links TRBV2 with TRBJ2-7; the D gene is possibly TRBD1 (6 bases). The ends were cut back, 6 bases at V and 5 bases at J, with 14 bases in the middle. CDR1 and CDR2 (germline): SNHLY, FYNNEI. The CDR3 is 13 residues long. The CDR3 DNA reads TGTGCCAGCAGCATCAGGGGTTACCACGAGCAGTACGTC. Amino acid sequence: CASSIRGYHEQYV.

The CDR3 region has the DNA TGTGCCAGTAGCGGCACAGGGAATCAGCCCCAGCATTTT. This encodes CASSGTGNQPQHF. The V gene is TRBV19, the J gene TRBJ1-5; possibly TRBD1 for D (6 bases). Looked up from germline, CDR1 is LNHDA and CDR2 is SQIVND (reference sequence). The CDR3 is made up of 13 amino acids. Between the trimmed V and J ends, which lost 6 bases and 4 bases, there was a span of 10 bases.

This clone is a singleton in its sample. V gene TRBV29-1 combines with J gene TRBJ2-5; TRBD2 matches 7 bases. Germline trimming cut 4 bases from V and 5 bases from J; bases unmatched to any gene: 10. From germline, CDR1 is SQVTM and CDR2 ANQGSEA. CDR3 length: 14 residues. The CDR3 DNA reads TGCAGCGTTGTCCCTATCCAGGGAGGGGAGACCCAGTACTTC. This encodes CSVVPIQGGETQYF.

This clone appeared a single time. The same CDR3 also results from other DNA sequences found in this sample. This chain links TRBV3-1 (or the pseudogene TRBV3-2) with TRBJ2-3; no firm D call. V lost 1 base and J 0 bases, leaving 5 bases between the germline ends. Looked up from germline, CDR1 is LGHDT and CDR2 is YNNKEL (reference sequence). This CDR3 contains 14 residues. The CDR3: CASSQGLSTDTQYF. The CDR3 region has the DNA TGTGCCAGCAGCCAAGGACTCAGCACAGATACGCAGTATTTT.

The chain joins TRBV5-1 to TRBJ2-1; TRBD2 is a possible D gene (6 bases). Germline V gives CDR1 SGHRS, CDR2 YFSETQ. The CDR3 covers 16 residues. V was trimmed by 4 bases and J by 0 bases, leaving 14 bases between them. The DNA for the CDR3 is TGCGCCAGCAGCCCTGGGGGGTCCTCCTCCTACAATGAGCAGTTCTTC. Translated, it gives CASSPGGSSSYNEQFF.

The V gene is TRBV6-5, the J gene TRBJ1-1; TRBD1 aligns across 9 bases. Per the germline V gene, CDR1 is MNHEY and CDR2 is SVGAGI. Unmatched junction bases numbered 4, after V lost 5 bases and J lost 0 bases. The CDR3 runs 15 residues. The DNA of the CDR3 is TGTGCCAGCAGTCCGACAGGGGGGTTGAACACTGAAGCTTTCTTT. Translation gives CASSPTGGLNTEAFF.

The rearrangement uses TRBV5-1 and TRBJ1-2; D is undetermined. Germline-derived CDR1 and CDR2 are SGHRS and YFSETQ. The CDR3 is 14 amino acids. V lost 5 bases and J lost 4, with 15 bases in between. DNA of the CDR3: TGCGCCAGCAGTGCAGACTTCCAATCCTATGGCTACACCTTC. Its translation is CASSADFQSYGYTF.

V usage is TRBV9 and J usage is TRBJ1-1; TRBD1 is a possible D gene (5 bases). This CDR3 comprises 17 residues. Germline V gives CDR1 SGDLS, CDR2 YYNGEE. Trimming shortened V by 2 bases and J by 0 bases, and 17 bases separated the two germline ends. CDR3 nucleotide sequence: TGTGCCAGCAGCGTCGGGGTGGGGGGTTTGGTGAACACTGAAGCTTTCTTT. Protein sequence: CASSVGVGGLVNTEAFF.

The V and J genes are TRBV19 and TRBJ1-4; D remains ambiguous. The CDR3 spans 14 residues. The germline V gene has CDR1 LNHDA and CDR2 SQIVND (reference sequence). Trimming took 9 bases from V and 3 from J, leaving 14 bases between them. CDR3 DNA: TGTGCCAGCGGCGGGGTGGCGGCTAATGAAAAACTGTTTTTT. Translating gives CASGGVAANEKLFF.

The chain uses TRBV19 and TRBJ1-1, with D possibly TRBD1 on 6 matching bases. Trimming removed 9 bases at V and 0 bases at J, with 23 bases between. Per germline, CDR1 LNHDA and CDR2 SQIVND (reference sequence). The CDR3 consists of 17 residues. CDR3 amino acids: CASATGNNLLMNTEAFF. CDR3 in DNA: TGTGCCAGCGCTACAGGGAATAACCTCCTCATGAACACTGAAGCTTTCTTT.

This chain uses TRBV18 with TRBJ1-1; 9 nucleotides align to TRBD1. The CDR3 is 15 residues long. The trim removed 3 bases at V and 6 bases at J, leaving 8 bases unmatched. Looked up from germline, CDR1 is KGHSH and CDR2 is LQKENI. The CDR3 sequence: CASSPRTDRGSEAFF. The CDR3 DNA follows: TGTGCCAGCTCACCTAGAACGGACAGGGGATCTGAAGCTTTCTTT. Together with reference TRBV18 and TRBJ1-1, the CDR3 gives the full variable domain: NAGVMQNPRHLVRRRGQEARLRCSPMKGHSHVYWYRQLPEEGLKFMVYLQKENIIDESGMPKERFSAEFPKEGPSILRIQQVVRGDSAAYFCASSPRTDRGSEAFFGQGTRLTVV.